This entry concerns a single T cell receptor beta chain. Antigen: not known. In germline, CDR1 is SGHDN, CDR2 FVKESK. The CDR3 length is 13 residues. Trimming stripped 1 base from V and 2 bases from J, with 5 bases between. Researchers report immunoSEQ v3.0 was run at survey level. Profiling relied on immunoSEQ multiplex PCR, and the TCRdb table lists in-frame clones only, not all of them. This sample has some 17,000 clones, with about 86% found just once. This sample is part of a study of long-term antiretroviral therapy in people with HIV. Findings of the study overall: Clones that had undergone expansion before ART prevailed in the repertoire throughout all time points. Against controls, HIV repertoires showed narrower ranges of CDR3 length. ART adherence, viral resistance and therapy changes went undocumented.

There was at least one pre-ART PBMC sample for each donor, plus at least two post-ART PBMC samples. The genes are TRBV14 and TRBJ2-5; D gene unclear. Sequenced here: unsorted PBMCs, sampled 0.1 years after starting antiretroviral therapy. The sequence was obtained from a young man with HIV. The chain's CDR3 is CASSQGPQETQYF. The CDR3 region has the DNA TGTGCCAGCAGCCAAGGGCCTCAAGAGACCCAGTACTTC.